Shown below are 9 T cell receptor beta chains from a single sample sequenced in a study of blood T cell repertoires in COVID-19. Using immunoSEQ multiplex PCR, the repertoire was profiled, and TCRdb retains in-frame clones only, with some absent. This sample has about 230,000 clones, with approximately 91% found just once. Sequenced input: peripheral blood. Source of these receptors: a woman aged 60-75 years with acute or convalescent COVID-19.

CDR3 amino acids: CASSLRQGAADTQYF. In DNA, the CDR3 is TGTGCCAGCAGTTTACGACAGGGGGCCGCAGATACGCAGTATTTT. This sequence joins TRBV27 and TRBJ2-3, with 10 bases matching TRBD1. The V segment lost 2 bases and the J segment 4 bases; nucleotides outside the gene matches: 3. This CDR3 is built from 15 residues. Germline CDR1 and CDR2: MNHEY and SMNVEV (reference sequence).

J is TRBJ2-5 and V is TRBV19; unclear D gene. The CDR3 has 13 amino acids. The V end lost 3 bases, the J end lost 6 bases, and 11 bases lay between the germline ends. CDR1 and CDR2 from the germline V gene are LNHDA and SQIVND (reference sequence). The CDR3 coding sequence is TGTGCCAGTAGTATCTCCACTGCCAAGACCCAGTACTTC. This codes for CASSISTAKTQYF. The variable domain in full, with the rest retrieved from reference TRBV19 and TRBJ2-5, is DGGITQSPKYLFRKEGQNVTLSCEQNLNHDAMYWYRQDPGQGLRLIYYSQIVNDFQKGDIAEGYSVSREKKESFPLTVTSAQKNPTAFYLCASSISTAKTQYFGPGTRLLVL.

The chain links TRBV5-1 to TRBJ2-7; maybe TRBD2 (6 bases). Germline V gives CDR1 SGHRS, CDR2 YFSETQ. This CDR3 has 11 residues. Deletions cut 7 bases from V and 2 bases from J, with 7 bases between. CDR3 bases: TGCGCCAGCTCGGGGGCCTACGAGCAGTACTTC. Translation: CASSGAYEQYF.

The chain combines TRBV4-1 with TRBJ2-1; tentatively, D is TRBD2 (6 bases). Trimming shortened V by 3 bases and J by 0 bases, and 18 bases separated the two germline ends. This CDR3 has 18 amino acids. In germline, CDR1 is MGHRA, CDR2 YSYEKL. The CDR3 region is CASSHPFRGGYSYNEQFF. CDR3 bases: TGCGCCAGCAGCCACCCCTTCCGGGGAGGCTACTCCTACAATGAGCAGTTCTTC.

In its sample, this clone was seen once. The rearrangement uses TRBV11-2 and TRBJ2-3; 10 bases line up with TRBD2. CDR3 size: 15 residues. V was clipped by 5 bases and J by 6 bases; unmatched bases: 8. Germline V CDR1 and CDR2: SGHAT, FQNNGV. CDR3 residues: CASSPLAGVPDTQYF. DNA for the CDR3: TGTGCCAGCAGCCCCCTAGCGGGAGTACCGGATACGCAGTATTTT. Filled out from reference TRBV11-2 and TRBJ2-3, the complete variable domain reads EAGVAQSPRYKIIEKRQSVAFWCNPISGHATLYWYQQILGQGPKLLIQFQNNGVVDDSQLPKDRFSAERLKGVDSTLKIQPAKLEDSAVYLCASSPLAGVPDTQYFGPGTRLTVL.

The chain combines TRBV5-1 with TRBJ2-1, with 7 bases matching TRBD2. With V trimmed by 0 bases and J by 7 bases, 10 bases remained unmatched. This CDR3 has 16 amino acids. CDR1 SGHRS and CDR2 YFSETQ come from the germline V gene. The CDR3 DNA follows: TGCGCCAGCAGCTTGGATCCAGCGGGGTCGTCTAATGAGCAGTTCTTC. Amino acids: CASSLDPAGSSNEQFF.

This clone was picked up a small number of times. V usage is TRBV18 and J usage is TRBJ2-2; D uncertain. Germline V CDR1 and CDR2: KGHSH, LQKENI. This CDR3 has 12 amino acids. V dropped 3 bases and J dropped 3 bases, with 2 bases sitting between them. For the CDR3, the DNA is TGTGCCAGCTCACCCGACACCGGGGAGCTGTTTTTT. Amino acid sequence: CASSPDTGELFF. The complete variable domain, with remaining parts taken from reference TRBV18 and TRBJ2-2, reads NAGVMQNPRHLVRRRGQEARLRCSPMKGHSHVYWYRQLPEEGLKFMVYLQKENIIDESGMPKERFSAEFPKEGPSILRIQQVVRGDSAAYFCASSPDTGELFFGEGSRLTVL.

This rearrangement joins TRBV5-1 to TRBJ2-1; TRBD2 matches 7 bases. The CDR3 is 16 amino acids. V gave up 0 bases and J gave up 2 bases; unmatched junction bases: 5. From germline, CDR1 is SGHRS and CDR2 YFSETQ. This CDR3 reads CASSLDGGSPYNEQFF. In nucleotides, the CDR3 is TGCGCCAGCAGCTTGGATGGCGGGAGCCCCTACAATGAGCAGTTCTTC. Together with reference TRBV5-1 and TRBJ2-1, the CDR3 gives the full variable domain: KAGVTQTPRYLIKTRGQQVTLSCSPISGHRSVSWYQQTPGQGLQFLFEYFSETQRNKGNFPGRFSGRQFSNSRSEMNVSTLELGDSALYLCASSLDGGSPYNEQFFGPGTRLTVL.

CDR3 residues: CASSHQSSTDTQYF. The CDR3 DNA follows: TGTGCCAGCTCACATCAGTCTAGCACAGATACGCAGTATTTT. The chain couples TRBV18 to TRBJ2-3; D gene unclear. V lost 4 bases, J lost 0 bases, and 8 bases lay in between. The germline V gene encodes CDR1 KGHSH and CDR2 LQKENI. The CDR3 extends over 14 amino acids. The entire variable domain, with the rest obtained from reference TRBV18 and TRBJ2-3, is as follows: NAGVMQNPRHLVRRRGQEARLRCSPMKGHSHVYWYRQLPEEGLKFMVYLQKENIIDESGMPKERFSAEFPKEGPSILRIQQVVRGDSAAYFCASSHQSSTDTQYFGPGTRLTVL.